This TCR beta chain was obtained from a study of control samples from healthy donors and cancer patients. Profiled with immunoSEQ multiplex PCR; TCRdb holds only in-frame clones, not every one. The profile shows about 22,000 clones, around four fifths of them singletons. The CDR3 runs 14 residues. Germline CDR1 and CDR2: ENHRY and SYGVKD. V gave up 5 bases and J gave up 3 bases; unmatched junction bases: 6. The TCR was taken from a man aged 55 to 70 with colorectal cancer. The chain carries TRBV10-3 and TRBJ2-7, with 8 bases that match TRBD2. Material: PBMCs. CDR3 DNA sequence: TGTGCCATCAGTCCGTCCGGGACTAGCTACGAGCAGTACTTC. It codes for CAISPSGTSYEQYF.